This T cell receptor (beta chain) was documented in a study of Graves' ophthalmopathy and Graves' hyperthyroidism. Scientists amplified the TCR beta CDR3 regions from RNA transcripts. After a first-round RT-PCR with HTBI primers, a second-round multiplex PCR was run. TCRdb used MiXCR to reprocess the multiplex PCR reads, holding one entry per CDR3 protein. Here the sample spans 400,000 to 450,000 distinct CDR3 sequences, roughly 20% being singletons. Germline trimming cut 6 bases from V and 5 bases from J; bases unmatched to any gene: 7. The CDR3 is 14 residues long. CDR1 is LNHDA, CDR2 SQIVND, per germline (reference sequence).

This chain uses TRBV19 with TRBJ1-1; TRBD1 aligns across 9 bases. The receptor was derived from a woman aged 18-29 years with stable Graves' hyperthyroidism. Sequenced input: peripheral blood. This chain's CDR3 is CASRDRGDRTEAFF. CDR3 nucleotide sequence: TGTGCCAGTAGGGACAGGGGAGATCGAACTGAAGCTTTCTTT. Looking up the rest from reference TRBV19 and TRBJ1-1 gives the full variable domain: DGGITQSPKYLFRKEGQNVTLSCEQNLNHDAMYWYRQDPGQGLRLIYYSQIVNDFQKGDIAEGYSVSREKKESFPLTVTSAQKNPTAFYLCASRDRGDRTEAFFGQGTRLTVV.